This TCR beta chain was documented in a study of blood T cell repertoires in COVID-19 (dated by TCRdb to 2019 to 2021). The study in broad terms: Samples covering the acute and convalescent phases of COVID-19 were provided by collaborators in the United States, Italy and Spain. The material from the prospective study consisted of cDNA or gDNA derived from T cells, B-cell-depleted T cells, or PBMCs. Subjects who had been exposed to COVID-19, were actively infected with it, or had recovered from it provided the deeply sampled blood TCRbeta repertoires that made up the dataset. The repertoires were released in a freely available public database meant as a resource for research on the immune response to SARS-CoV-2. Samples came from the ongoing ImmuneRACE study (first 160 participants) plus 1,254 subjects from 6 global collaborators. Nearly every sample came with metadata listing a de-identified subject ID, COVID-19 status, age in years and sex. Where available, HLA class I and class II types were taken from metadata supplied by the sample provider and were not determined by assay-based typing. Broader findings and caveats from the paper: Clinical and demographic metadata were provided uncurated, with the amount varying by source and participant.

Each collaborating institution followed its own protocols to collect whole blood in K2EDTA tubes. For TCRbeta analysis, collaborators shipped samples as frozen whole blood, isolated PBMCs, or DNA extracted from either of those sample types. CDR1 is given as GTSNPN and CDR2 as SVGIG, both from the germline V gene (reference sequence). There are 13 amino acids in the CDR3, from cysteine to phenylalanine inclusive. Kept here is only the CDR3 DNA, which spans 39 bases and is read in frame from base 1. V is cut back by 2 bases and J by 5 bases, with 3 bases in the junction unmatched. To note about this clone: Its antigen remains undetermined. The sample holds no much larger clone one base away, and base qualities are not on file.

TCRbeta CDR3 regions were amplified from genomic DNA using the immunoSEQ Assay, a bias-controlled multiplex PCR. The authors' analysis ran thus. The number of nucleated cells in each sample was estimated from the amplification of reference gene primers within the assay. To quantify the absolute abundance of each unique TCRbeta CDR3 rearrangement, sequence reads were collapsed and filtered. For each sample, productive Simpson clonality was calculated by taking the square root of Simpson's diversity index across productive rearrangements. TCRdb provides this immuneACCESS table in a form limited to in-frame rearrangements. Some clones are lacking; in checked studies, under half of them reflect an unresolved V gene, and why the rest are absent is not known. Clone size and V and J calls were adopted from that table, with D and trimming inferred from the DNA. This sample holds over 200,000 clones; roughly 94% were observed only once. The ten largest make up around 1.2% of the sample.

The clonotype comes from a man younger than 45 with acute or convalescent COVID-19. Recombination joined TRBV30 with TRBJ2-3, and TRBD2 matches 8 of the central bases. The specimen was peripheral blood. The DNA sequence is given as TGTGCCTGGAGTTTACTAGCGGTAGATACGCAGTATTTT. Translated, this gives CAWSLLAVDTQYF. Full variable domain (CDR3 extended with the reference TRBV30 and TRBJ2-3 proteins): SQTIHQWPATLVQPVGSPLSLECTVEGTSNPNLYWYRQAAGRGLQLLFYSVGIGQISSEVPQNLSASRPQDRQFILSSKKLLLSDSGFYLCAWSLLAVDTQYFGPGTRLTVL.